The T cell receptor beta chain described here comes from a study of blood T cell repertoires in COVID-19. The CDR3 runs to 20 residues. CDR1 and CDR2 from the germline V gene are MNHEY and SVGEGT. The ends lost 0 bases at V and 0 bases at J; junction bases unmatched: 8. Per the study methods: Reference gene primers were amplified, and this amplification served to estimate nucleated cell counts. Generated by immunoSEQ multiplex PCR, the TCRdb table keeps only in-frame clones and is missing some. V and J calls and clone size follow that table, whereas D and trimming were derived from the DNA. Of around 78,000 clones listed, about 88% are singletons.

The clonotype originates from a human donor in a cohort sampled during active COVID-19. Sequences were obtained from peripheral blood. The J gene is TRBJ2-3, the V gene TRBV6-2 or TRBV6-3; 14 positions agree with TRBD2. The CDR3 coding sequence is TGTGCCAGCAGTTACTCGCCGGGACTAGCGGGGGAACTTAGCACAGATACGCAGTATTTT. It encodes CASSYSPGLAGELSTDTQYF.